A selection of T cell receptor beta chains follows, all from one sample in a study of T cells after yellow fever vaccination. TCRdb independently ran MiXCR on the 5' RACE reads; one entry per CDR3 protein. The profile covers 300,000 or so distinct CDR3 sequences, with approximately 4% appearing a single time and roughly 24% taken by the ten largest. The material was PBMCs, obtained 5 days after the yellow fever booster vaccination. The receptors were sampled from a man younger than 35 who received the YFV17D yellow fever vaccine. CDR3s leave out the opening cysteine and the closing phenylalanine or tryptophan. D genes are given only for firm matches.

D: TRBD2
V: TRBV7-6
J: TRBJ2-2
CDR3: ASSFGGAAGELF

D: -
V: TRBV4-1
J: TRBJ1-1
CDR3: ASSRAGQGDTEAF

D: -
V: TRBV5-1
J: TRBJ2-1
CDR3: ASSLRGGLTYNEQF

D: -
V: TRBV12-3/TRBV12-4
J: TRBJ2-3
CDR3: ASTSGYYGYSADTQY

D: -
V: TRBV6-5
J: TRBJ1-5
CDR3: ASSYSRSQPQH

D: -
V: TRBV7-2
J: TRBJ2-5
CDR3: ASSLGLGVETQY

D: -
V: TRBV7-9
J: TRBJ2-1
CDR3: ASSPPVTVSYNEQF

D: TRBD2
V: TRBV18
J: TRBJ2-3
CDR3: ASSPRASGSSTDTQY

D: TRBD1
V: TRBV20-1
J: TRBJ1-2
CDR3: SARDPGQGGYGYT

D: TRBD2
V: TRBV2
J: TRBJ2-1
CDR3: ASRFLAGGGNEQF

D: -
V: TRBV18
J: TRBJ2-7
CDR3: ASSYGTTTYEQY

D: -
V: TRBV20-1
J: TRBJ1-4
CDR3: SARAGGNEKLF

D: -
V: TRBV12-2
J: TRBJ2-7
CDR3: ASSGRPYEQY

D: TRBD2
V: TRBV5-5
J: TRBJ2-5
CDR3: ASSLLGLAGETQY

D: -
V: TRBV5-1
J: TRBJ1-2
CDR3: ASSFFPGPGFGGYT

D: -
V: TRBV6-2/TRBV6-3
J: TRBJ1-2
CDR3: ASTPFELYGYT

D: -
V: TRBV5-1
J: TRBJ2-7
CDR3: ASSLAAGLYEQY

D: -
V: TRBV7-2
J: TRBJ2-6
CDR3: ASSQQGPGANVLT

D: -
V: TRBV6-2/TRBV6-3
J: TRBJ1-1
CDR3: ASSYSKFLEAF

D: -
V: TRBV29-1
J: TRBJ2-5
CDR3: SGRLGREETQY

D: -
V: TRBV29-1
J: TRBJ2-3
CDR3: SVDRGDTQY

D: TRBD1
V: TRBV11-3
J: TRBJ2-5
CDR3: ASSLAGTGQETQY

D: -
V: TRBV3-1
J: TRBJ1-3
CDR3: ASSQTGLISGNTIY

D: TRBD2
V: TRBV20-1
J: TRBJ2-1
CDR3: SATPGGLGEQF

D: TRBD1
V: TRBV4-3
J: TRBJ1-2
CDR3: ASSQETGPIDGYT

D: -
V: TRBV18
J: TRBJ2-6
CDR3: ASSPRQATGGANVLT

D: -
V: TRBV7-8
J: TRBJ2-1
CDR3: ATKDPNEQF

D: -
V: TRBV5-1
J: TRBJ2-5
CDR3: ASSFLGVDGETQY

D: -
V: TRBV19
J: TRBJ1-5
CDR3: ASSIAPDKGAQH

D: -
V: TRBV6-6
J: TRBJ2-3
CDR3: ASSYSSDNPFTDTQY

D: -
V: TRBV20-1
J: TRBJ1-2
CDR3: SASPDNYGYT

D: TRBD2
V: TRBV5-1
J: TRBJ2-1
CDR3: ASSLEAGGPDEQF

D: TRBD1
V: TRBV2
J: TRBJ2-1
CDR3: ASSEALWAGGNDEQF

D: -
V: TRBV12-3/TRBV12-4
J: TRBJ2-3
CDR3: ASSTRDPPADTQY

D: TRBD2
V: TRBV6-2/TRBV6-3
J: TRBJ2-7
CDR3: ASSRPGASGSYEQY

D: -
V: TRBV5-6
J: TRBJ2-5
CDR3: ASSSFSADTQETQY

D: TRBD2
V: TRBV7-9
J: TRBJ2-1
CDR3: ASSPRLAAKNEQF

D: -
V: TRBV5-5
J: TRBJ1-6
CDR3: ASNREGNSPLH

D: -
V: TRBV4-1
J: TRBJ2-2
CDR3: ASSQDLLPVGELF

D: -
V: TRBV7-2
J: TRBJ2-2
CDR3: ASSLGLLFTGELF

D: -
V: TRBV24-1
J: TRBJ1-4
CDR3: ATRTSTNEKLF

D: -
V: TRBV4-3
J: TRBJ2-2
CDR3: ASSQGGIRTNTGELF

D: -
V: TRBV5-1
J: TRBJ2-1
CDR3: ASSLAGYAYNEQF

D: -
V: TRBV19
J: TRBJ1-5
CDR3: ASSIDRARRNQPQH

D: -
V: TRBV5-6
J: TRBJ1-6
CDR3: ASKPGRYNSPLH

D: -
V: TRBV7-2
J: TRBJ2-3
CDR3: ASSPQSGLSTDTQY

D: -
V: TRBV10-3
J: TRBJ1-5
CDR3: AISERGGDQPQH

D: -
V: TRBV6-2/TRBV6-3
J: TRBJ2-2
CDR3: ASSWTTTGYRTGELF

D: -
V: TRBV29-1
J: TRBJ2-5
CDR3: SVESTDTEEETQY

D: -
V: TRBV5-1
J: TRBJ1-6
CDR3: ASSFRTSESSYNSPLH

D: -
V: TRBV6-2/TRBV6-3
J: TRBJ1-1
CDR3: ASSYSGGDGTEAF

D: -
V: TRBV14
J: TRBJ2-2
CDR3: ASSARPGNTGELF

D: TRBD2
V: TRBV9
J: TRBJ2-3
CDR3: ASSVAPGGGDTQY

D: -
V: TRBV7-2
J: TRBJ1-2
CDR3: ASSLRSTESYT

D: -
V: TRBV7-9
J: TRBJ2-2
CDR3: ASSLSTAGTGELF